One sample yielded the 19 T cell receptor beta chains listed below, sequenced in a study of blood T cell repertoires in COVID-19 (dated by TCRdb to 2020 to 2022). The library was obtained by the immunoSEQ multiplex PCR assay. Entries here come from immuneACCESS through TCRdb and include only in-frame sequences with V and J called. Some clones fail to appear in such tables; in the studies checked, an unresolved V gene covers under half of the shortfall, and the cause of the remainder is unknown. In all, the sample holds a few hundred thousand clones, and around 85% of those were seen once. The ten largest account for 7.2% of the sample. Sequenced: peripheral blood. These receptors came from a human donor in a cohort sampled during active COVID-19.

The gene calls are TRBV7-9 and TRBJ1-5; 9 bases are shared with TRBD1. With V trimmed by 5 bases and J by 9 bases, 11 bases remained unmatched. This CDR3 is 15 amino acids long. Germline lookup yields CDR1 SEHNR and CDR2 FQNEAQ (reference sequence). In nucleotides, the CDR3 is TGTGCCAGCAGCGGAGAAACAGGGGGCCCCGGGCCCCAGCATTTT. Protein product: CASSGETGGPGPQHF. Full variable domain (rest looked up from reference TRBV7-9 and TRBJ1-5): DTGVSQNPRHKITKRGQNVTFRCDPISEHNRLYWYRQTLGQGPEFLTYFQNEAQLEKSRLLSDRFSAERPKGSFSTLEIQRTEQGDSAMYLCASSGETGGPGPQHFGDGTRLSIL.

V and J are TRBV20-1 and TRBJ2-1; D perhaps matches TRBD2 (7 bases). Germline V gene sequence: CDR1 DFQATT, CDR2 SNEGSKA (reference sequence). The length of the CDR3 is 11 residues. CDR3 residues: CSAWGGGEQFF. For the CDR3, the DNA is TGCAGCGCTTGGGGGGGCGGTGAGCAGTTCTTC.

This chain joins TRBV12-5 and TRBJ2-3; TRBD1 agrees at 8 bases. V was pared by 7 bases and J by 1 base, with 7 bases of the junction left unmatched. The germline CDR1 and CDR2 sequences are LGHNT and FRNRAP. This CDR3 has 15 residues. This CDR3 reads CASAPGTGRTDTQYF. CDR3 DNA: TGTGCTAGTGCCCCCGGGACAGGACGCACAGATACGCAGTATTTT.

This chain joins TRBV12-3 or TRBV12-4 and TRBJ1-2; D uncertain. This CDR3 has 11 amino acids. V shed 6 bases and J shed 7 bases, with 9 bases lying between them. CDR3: CASRRSGGYTF. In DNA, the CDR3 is TGTGCCAGCAGACGGTCGGGTGGCTACACCTTC.

The DNA of the CDR3 is TGTGCCAGCAGCTTACGGGGGTTGAGCTATGGCTACACCTTC. Its translation is CASSLRGLSYGYTF. This chain connects TRBV28 to TRBJ1-2; D might be TRBD1 (5 bases). The CDR3 consists of 14 residues. V lost 6 bases and J 4 bases, leaving 15 bases between the germline ends. Germline V gene sequence: CDR1 MDHEN, CDR2 SYDVKM.

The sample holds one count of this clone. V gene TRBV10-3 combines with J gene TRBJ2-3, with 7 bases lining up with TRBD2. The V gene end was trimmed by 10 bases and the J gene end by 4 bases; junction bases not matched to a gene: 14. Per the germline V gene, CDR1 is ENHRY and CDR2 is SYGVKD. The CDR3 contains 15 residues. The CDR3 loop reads CATMGVGGLADTQYF. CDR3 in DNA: TGTGCCACAATGGGTGTCGGGGGGTTGGCAGATACGCAGTATTTT.

CDR3 nucleotide sequence: TGTGCCAGCAGCTTATCGGGGTTGGGTCGTGGAGAGACCCAGTACTTC. Translated, it gives CASSLSGLGRGETQYF. V is TRBV7-3 and J is TRBJ2-5; TRBD2 might be the D (5 bases). The V and J ends lost 2 bases and 4 bases respectively, with 17 bases between them. The germline V gene has CDR1 SGHTA and CDR2 FQGTGA. This CDR3 is built from 16 residues.

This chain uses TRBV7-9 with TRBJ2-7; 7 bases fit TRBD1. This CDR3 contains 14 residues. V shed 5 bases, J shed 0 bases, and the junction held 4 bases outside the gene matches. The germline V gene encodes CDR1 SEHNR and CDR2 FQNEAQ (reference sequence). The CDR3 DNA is TGTGCCAGCAGCCCGACAGGGATCTCCTACGAGCAGTACTTC. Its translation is CASSPTGISYEQYF.

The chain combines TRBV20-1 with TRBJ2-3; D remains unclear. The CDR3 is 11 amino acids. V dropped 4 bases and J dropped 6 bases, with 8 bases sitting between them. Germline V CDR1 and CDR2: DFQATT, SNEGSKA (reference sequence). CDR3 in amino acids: CSATGPDTQYF. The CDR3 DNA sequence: TGCAGTGCTACGGGTCCCGATACGCAGTATTTT.

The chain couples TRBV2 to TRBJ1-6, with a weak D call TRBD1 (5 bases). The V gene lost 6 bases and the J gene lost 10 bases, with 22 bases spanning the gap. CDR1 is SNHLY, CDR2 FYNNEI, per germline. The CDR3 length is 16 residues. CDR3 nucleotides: TGTGCCAGCAGGAAGGGCCAGGGAAGGGAAGGGTCACCCCTCCACTTT. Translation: CASRKGQGREGSPLHF.

The DNA of the CDR3 is TGTGCCACCAGTGATTTGGTAGGGGGACACAATGAGCAGTTCTTC. This codes for CATSDLVGGHNEQFF. The genes are TRBV24-1 and TRBJ2-1; D might be TRBD1 (6 bases). Trimming stripped 0 bases from V and 5 bases from J, with 10 bases between. The CDR3 runs 15 residues. The germline gives CDR1 KGHDR, CDR2 SFDVKD.

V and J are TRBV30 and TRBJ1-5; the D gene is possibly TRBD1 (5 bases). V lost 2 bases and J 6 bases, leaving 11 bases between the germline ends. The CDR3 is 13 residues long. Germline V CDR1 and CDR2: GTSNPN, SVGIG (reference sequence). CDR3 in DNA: TGTGCCTGGAGTTCAGGGCGTCGTCAGCCCCAGCATTTT. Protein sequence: CAWSSGRRQPQHF.

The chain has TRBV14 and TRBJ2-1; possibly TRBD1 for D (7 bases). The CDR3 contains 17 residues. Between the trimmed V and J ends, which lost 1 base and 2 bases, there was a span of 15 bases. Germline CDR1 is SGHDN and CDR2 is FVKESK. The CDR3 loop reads CASSQGRGRLPYNEQFF. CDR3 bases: TGTGCCAGCAGCCAAGGGAGGGGGCGACTCCCCTACAATGAGCAGTTCTTC. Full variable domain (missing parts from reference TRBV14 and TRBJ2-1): EAGVTQFPSHSVIEKGQTVTLRCDPISGHDNLYWYRRVMGKEIKFLLHFVKESKQDESGMPNNRFLAERTGGTYSTLKVQPAELEDSGVYFCASSQGRGRLPYNEQFFGPGTRLTVL.

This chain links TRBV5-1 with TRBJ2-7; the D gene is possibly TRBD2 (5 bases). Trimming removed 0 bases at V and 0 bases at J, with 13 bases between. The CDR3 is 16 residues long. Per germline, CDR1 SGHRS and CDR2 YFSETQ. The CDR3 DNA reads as TGCGCCAGCAGCTTGGTCCCCGGGGAACTCTCCTACGAGCAGTACTTC. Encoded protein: CASSLVPGELSYEQYF.

CDR3 sequence reads: CASSPWTEPTSGNTIYF. CDR3 nucleotide sequence: TGTGCCAGCAGCCCCTGGACAGAGCCCACCTCTGGAAACACCATATATTTT. This chain connects TRBV9 to TRBJ1-3, with D maybe TRBD1 (6 bases). The V end was cut by 4 bases, the J end by 0 bases, with 17 bases between. Germline CDR1 SGDLS, CDR2 YYNGEE. The CDR3 spans 17 residues.

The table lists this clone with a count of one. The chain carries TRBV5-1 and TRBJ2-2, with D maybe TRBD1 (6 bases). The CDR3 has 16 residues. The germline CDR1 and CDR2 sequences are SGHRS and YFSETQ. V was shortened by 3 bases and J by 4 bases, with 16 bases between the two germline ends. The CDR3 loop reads CASSSITGRGTGELFF. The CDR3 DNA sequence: TGCGCCAGCAGCTCCATCACAGGGCGCGGCACCGGGGAGCTGTTTTTT.

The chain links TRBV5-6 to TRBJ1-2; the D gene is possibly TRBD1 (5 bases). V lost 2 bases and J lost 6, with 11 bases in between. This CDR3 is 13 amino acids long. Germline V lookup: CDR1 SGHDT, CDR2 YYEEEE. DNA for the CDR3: TGTGCCAGCAGCTTCCAGGGAACTCATGGCTACACCTTC. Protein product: CASSFQGTHGYTF.

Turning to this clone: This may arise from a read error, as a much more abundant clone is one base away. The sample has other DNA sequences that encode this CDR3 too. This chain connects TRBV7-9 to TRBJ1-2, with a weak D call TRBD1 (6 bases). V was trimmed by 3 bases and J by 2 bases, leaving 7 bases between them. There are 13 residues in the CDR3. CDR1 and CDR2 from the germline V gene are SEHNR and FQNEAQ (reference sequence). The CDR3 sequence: CASSLDSNYGYTF. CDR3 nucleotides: TGTGCCAGCAGCTTGGACAGCAACTATGGCTACACCTTC. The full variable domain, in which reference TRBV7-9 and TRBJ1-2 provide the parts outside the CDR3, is DTGVSQNPRHKITKRGQNVTFRCDPISEHNRLYWYRQTLGQGPEFLTYFQNEAQLEKSRLLSDRFSAERPKGSFSTLEIQRTEQGDSAMYLCASSLDSNYGYTFGSGTRLTVV.

CDR3 residues: CASTRDRNYGYTF. CDR3 bases: TGCGCCAGCACAAGGGACAGGAATTATGGCTACACCTTC. V and J are TRBV10-2 and TRBJ1-2; 8 bases fit TRBD1. V dropped 7 bases and J dropped 5; count of bases not matched to a gene: 6. Germline assignment: CDR1 WSHSY and CDR2 SAAADI. The CDR3 is 13 residues long.